The 12 T cell receptor beta chains reported below all come from one sample, sequenced in a study of human T cells and chemical hapten exposure. As for time point: pre-sensitization, week 0. Noted treatment: therapeutic diphenylcyclopropenone sensitization with weekly scalp DPC. TCRdb re-derived calls from the RACE reads in MiXCR, one entry per CDR3 protein. The profile shows roughly 110,000 distinct CDR3 sequences, 12% of them singletons. The material sequenced was whole blood, taken in connection with sensitization to the hapten diphenylcyclopropenone (DPC). The receptors come from a woman aged 45-65 years with alopecia areata. Some clones in this sample may be carry-over from other donors' samples.

This clonotype was recorded at least ten times. This rearrangement joins TRBV6-2 or TRBV6-3 to TRBJ1-5; possible D gene TRBD1, 5 bases. The V end was cut by 4 bases, the J end by 6 bases, with 10 bases between. CDR3 length equals 13 residues. Germline CDR1 and CDR2: MNHEY and SVGEGT. The CDR3 loop is CASSSGSIQPQHF. CDR3 sequence (DNA): TGTGCCAGCAGTTCAGGGTCTATTCAGCCCCAGCATTTT.

This clonotype was observed a few times. This chain uses TRBV7-2 with TRBJ2-4, with D possibly called TRBD1 or TRBD2 (5 bases each). This CDR3 has 12 amino acids. Germline CDR1 is SGHTA and CDR2 is FQGNSA. The germline V and J ends were trimmed by 5 bases and 14 bases, with 16 bases remaining between them. In nucleotides, the CDR3 is TGTGCCAGCAGCGCCCGGGACGAAGCTAAGTACTTC. Protein: CASSARDEAKYF.

The chain joins TRBV12-3 or TRBV12-4 to TRBJ2-1; D possibly corresponds to TRBD1 (6 bases). V was cut by 8 bases and J by 5 bases, with 13 bases left in between. The CDR3 length is 13 residues. The CDR3 region has the DNA TGTGCCAGCCGGACAGCCATTGACAATGAGCAGTTCTTC. It yields the protein CASRTAIDNEQFF.

At least ten counts were recorded for this clonotype. The chain carries TRBV27 and TRBJ1-5; D gene uncertain. Deletions cut 6 bases from V and 6 bases from J, with 9 bases between. The V gene's germline CDR1 is MNHEY and CDR2 SMNVEV (reference sequence). The CDR3 totals 12 residues. This CDR3 is CASSRWGQPQHF. CDR3 nucleotide sequence: TGTGCCAGCAGCCGATGGGGTCAGCCCCAGCATTTT.

DNA for the CDR3: TGTGCCAGCAGTGAATGGCCAGGAAAATCCTACGAGCAGTACTTC. This encodes CASSEWPGKSYEQYF. This chain connects TRBV6-1 to TRBJ2-7; D gene ambiguous. The CDR3 runs 15 residues. Between the trimmed V and J ends, which lost 2 bases and 1 base, there was a span of 12 bases. CDR1 is MNHNS, CDR2 SASEGT, per germline.

This chain joins TRBV5-1 and TRBJ2-4; 8 bases align to TRBD2. The CDR3 sequence is 13 residues long. The junction had 6 bases not matched to a gene; V was cut back by 4 bases and J by 9 bases. In germline, CDR1 is SGHRS, CDR2 YFSETQ. CDR3 protein: CASSPGGSAIQYF. The CDR3 DNA reads TGCGCCAGCAGCCCGGGAGGGTCGGCCATTCAGTACTTC.

This clonotype was found a few times. CDR3 sequence reads: CASSFPSGTDTQYF. The CDR3 DNA is TGTGCCAGCAGCTTTCCTAGCGGAACAGATACGCAGTATTTT. The chain joins TRBV5-4 to TRBJ2-3; 7 nucleotides agree with TRBD2. With V trimmed by 2 bases and J by 3 bases, 3 bases remained unmatched. This CDR3 spans 14 amino acids. CDR1 is SGHNT and CDR2 is YYREEE in the germline V gene (reference sequence).

This clonotype was observed many times. The rearrangement uses TRBV7-8 and TRBJ2-2; the match to TRBD1 covers 8 bases. The CDR3 has 15 residues. From germline, CDR1 is SGHVS and CDR2 FQNEAQ. V was clipped by 3 bases and J by 6 bases; unmatched bases: 6. The CDR3, as DNA: TGTGCCAGCAGCTTGCAGGGGGCGGTGGCCGGGGAGCTGTTTTTT. It yields the protein CASSLQGAVAGELFF.

This clonotype was seen at least ten times. V is TRBV28 and J is TRBJ1-5; D not certain. This CDR3 region has 21 residues. Trimming cost V 5 bases and J 1 base, with 30 bases left between them. CDR1 is MDHEN and CDR2 is SYDVKM in the germline V gene. The CDR3 bases are TGTGCCAGCAGTCCCACCAATTCTTATGGGCCTAGGGCTGTAAGCAATCAGCCCCAGCATTTT. Translation: CASSPTNSYGPRAVSNQPQHF.

This chain uses TRBV7-2 with TRBJ2-1; 7 nucleotides align to TRBD2. The junction had 0 bases not matched to a gene; V was cut back by 0 bases and J by 10 bases. The V gene's germline CDR1 is SGHTA and CDR2 FQGNSA. The CDR3 covers 12 residues. The CDR3 here is CASSLAGREQFF. The CDR3 DNA reads TGTGCCAGCAGCTTAGCCGGGAGGGAGCAGTTCTTC. The whole variable domain, filled in from reference TRBV7-2 and TRBJ2-1, reads GAGVSQSPSNKVTEKGKDVELRCDPISGHTALYWYRQSLGQGLEFLIYFQGNSAPDKSGLPSDRFSAERTGGSVSTLTIQRTQQEDSAVYLCASSLAGREQFFGPGTRLTVL.

The chain links TRBV7-2 to TRBJ2-1; 13 nucleotides align to TRBD2. From germline, CDR1 is SGHTA and CDR2 FQGNSA. The CDR3 has 22 residues. V lost 5 bases, J lost 2 bases, and 21 bases stayed unmatched. The CDR3: CASSTRQGTLTSGRFAYNEQFF. Written as DNA, the CDR3 is TGTGCCAGCAGCACAAGACAGGGGACCTTGACTAGCGGGAGGTTTGCCTACAATGAGCAGTTCTTC.

The chain carries TRBV5-6 and TRBJ1-5; D is unclear. This CDR3 has 15 amino acids. Trimming stripped 3 bases from V and 1 base from J, with 11 bases between. Per the germline V gene, CDR1 is SGHDT and CDR2 is YYEEEE. The CDR3 here is CASSSLQLSNQPQHF. The CDR3, as DNA: TGTGCCAGCAGCTCCCTACAACTCAGCAATCAGCCCCAGCATTTT.